This T cell receptor (beta chain) was captured in a study of T-cell reconstitution after alpha-beta-depleted transplantation in children. CDR3 length equals 14 residues. CDR1 and CDR2 from the germline V gene are DFQATT and SNEGSKA (reference sequence). V was pared by 2 bases and J by 5 bases, with 6 bases of the junction left unmatched. This clonotype was observed a few times. Antigen: not known. Study-wide points: Surviving recipient cells, namely T cells and thymic progenitors, were the source of high day-60 TCRbeta diversity in some patients. Reportedly, roughly two months post-transplant, alpha-beta T cells arose from several hundred expanded graft clones. Most T-cell counts and diversity one year after the transplant came from T cells that were newly produced.

As it was prepared, the TCRbeta library received unique molecular identifiers. TCRdb passed the PCR reads through MiXCR, listing each CDR3 protein once. The sample holds roughly 500,000 distinct CDR3 sequences, approximately 10% seen once. The sample in question was PBMCs, obtained before TCRalphabeta/CD19-depleted stem cell transplant. This receptor was taken from a child aged 2-15 years with inherited bone marrow failure, due to receive a stem cell transplant. V usage is TRBV20-1 and J usage is TRBJ2-1; 7 bases are shared with TRBD1. CDR3 sequence (DNA): TGCAGTGCTAGATGGGGGACAGCCGACAATGAGCAGTTCTTC. Protein sequence: CSARWGTADNEQFF.